This T cell receptor (beta chain) was profiled in a study of blood T cell repertoires in COVID-19. Overall study: Whether acute or convalescent, the COVID-19 samples came from the United States, Italy and Spain. From T cells, B-cell-depleted T cells, or PBMCs came the material, which was cDNA or gDNA.

In the original analysis: The assay estimated nucleated cells by amplifying reference gene primers. TCRdb's copy holds only in-frame clones and misses some; the assay was immunoSEQ multiplex PCR. The D gene and trimming were derived from the DNA, and the V and J assignments and clone size from that table. The table includes some 490,000 clones, 70% to 90% detected once. Input material: peripheral blood. This clonotype was sampled from a human donor in a cohort sampled during active COVID-19.

The CDR3 DNA reads as TGTGCCAGCATAAGCAGCGGGAGTGTAAAAAATGAGCAGTTCTTC. This codes for CASISSGSVKNEQFF. The V gene is TRBV6-5, the J gene TRBJ2-1; TRBD2 matches at 8 bases. CDR3 length: 15 residues. Trimming removed 7 bases from V and 7 bases from J; junction bases left unmatched: 12. Germline assignment: CDR1 MNHEY and CDR2 SVGAGI.